This entry lists 31 T cell receptor beta chains sequenced from one sample in a study of blood T cell repertoires in COVID-19. TCRdb's table, derived via immunoSEQ multiplex PCR, lists solely in-frame clones and lacks some. The sample holds a few hundred thousand clones, around 87% seen once. Sequences were obtained from peripheral blood. These TCRs come from a woman aged 45-60 years with acute or convalescent COVID-19.

The rearrangement uses TRBV7-3 and TRBJ2-2; 10 bases are a match to TRBD2. The CDR3 runs to 15 residues. CDR1 is SGHTA and CDR2 is FQGTGA in the germline V gene. V shed 5 bases and J 5 bases; nucleotides not matched to a gene: 5. The CDR3, as DNA: TGTGCCAGCAGCGGAGCGGGAGGGCTTACCGGGGAGCTGTTTTTT. Translated, it gives CASSGAGGLTGELFF. Full variable domain (outside the CDR3, taken from reference TRBV7-3 and TRBJ2-2): GAGVSQTPSNKVTEKGKYVELRCDPISGHTALYWYRQSLGQGPEFLIYFQGTGAADDSGLPNDRFFAVRPEGSVSTLKIQRTERGDSAVYLCASSGAGGLTGELFFGEGSRLTVL.

The genes are TRBV2 and TRBJ2-7, with 11 bases lining up with TRBD2. The junction had 6 bases not matched to a gene; V was cut back by 1 base and J by 4 bases. The CDR3 sequence is 16 residues long. Germline V gene sequence: CDR1 SNHLY, CDR2 FYNNEI. In nucleotides, the CDR3 is TGTGCCAGCAGTGAAGTTAGGACTAGCGGGCGGTACGAGCAGTACTTC. Translated: CASSEVRTSGRYEQYF. Combining the CDR3 with reference TRBV2 and TRBJ2-7 gives the whole variable domain EPEVTQTPSHQVTQMGQEVILRCVPISNHLYFYWYRQILGQKVEFLVSFYNNEISEKSEIFDDQFSVERPDGSNFTLKIRSTKLEDSAMYFCASSEVRTSGRYEQYFGPGTRLTVT.

The chain employs TRBV5-1 and TRBJ2-7; D is perhaps TRBD2 (6 bases). The CDR3 totals 14 residues. Trimming shortened V by 1 base and J by 7 bases, and 15 bases separated the two germline ends. Germline-derived CDR1 and CDR2 are SGHRS and YFSETQ. Written as DNA, the CDR3 is TGCGCCAGCAGCTTGTCACAGGAGGGCTTGGAGCAGTACTTC. Translation: CASSLSQEGLEQYF.

This clone showed up just a few times. The junction and the germline gene differ at one end; a read error may be behind it. This chain's CDR3 is CSVERGFGQNPEAFF. For the CDR3, the DNA is TGCAGCGTTGAAAGGGGGTTTGGACAGAACCCTGAAGCTTTCTTT. The rearrangement joins TRBV29-1 to TRBJ1-1; D might be TRBD1 (6 bases). Germline CDR1 reads SQVTM; CDR2 reads ANQGSEA. This CDR3 contains 15 residues.

The chain couples TRBV7-2 to TRBJ2-7; TRBD1 agrees at 8 bases. V dropped 6 bases and J dropped 2; count of bases not matched to a gene: 6. The CDR3 has 14 residues. Germline CDR1 and CDR2: SGHTA and FQGNSA. The CDR3 coding sequence is TGTGCCAGCAGTTGGGACAGGCCAACCTACGAGCAGTACTTC. This encodes CASSWDRPTYEQYF.

This clone was seen a handful of times. This chain links TRBV6-4 with TRBJ1-5; D call uncertain. The CDR3 runs to 14 residues. Trimming left V 3 bases short and J 0 bases short, with 6 bases between. Per the germline V gene, CDR1 is MRHNA and CDR2 is SNTAGT. The CDR3 region is CASSEEFSNQPQHF. As DNA, the CDR3 is TGTGCCAGCAGTGAAGAGTTTAGCAATCAGCCCCAGCATTTT.

The chain joins TRBV2 to TRBJ2-5; 7 positions match TRBD2. V dropped 6 bases and J dropped 1; count of bases not matched to a gene: 8. Germline V CDR1 and CDR2: SNHLY, FYNNEI. The CDR3 sequence is 15 residues long. This chain's CDR3 is CASSDRDYVQETQYF. CDR3 nucleotide sequence: TGTGCCAGCAGCGACCGGGACTACGTCCAAGAGACCCAGTACTTC.

The CDR3 coding sequence is TGTGCCAGCAGTTACGGACTAGGAGAGCAGTACTTC. Protein product: CASSYGLGEQYF. The rearrangement joins TRBV28 to TRBJ2-7; 7 positions match TRBD2. The CDR3 runs 12 residues. The J segment lost 7 bases and the V segment lost 4 bases, leaving 4 bases of the junction unmatched. CDR1 and CDR2 from the germline V gene are MDHEN and SYDVKM.

The chain has TRBV6-5 and TRBJ2-7; 8 bases agree with TRBD1. This CDR3 contains 11 residues. The germline CDR1 and CDR2 sequences are MNHEY and SVGAGI. Losses at the gene ends were 11 bases for V and 6 bases for J; bases not matched to a gene: 6. This CDR3 reads CAVGQGPEQYF. In DNA form, the CDR3 reads TGTGCCGTCGGACAGGGCCCCGAGCAGTACTTC.

The CDR3 reads CASSLWAAQNTEAFF. CDR3 nucleotide sequence: TGTGCCAGCAGTTTATGGGCAGCCCAGAACACTGAAGCTTTCTTT. This chain uses TRBV27 with TRBJ1-1, with D unclear. Trimming took off 1 base at V and 1 base at J, with 10 bases between the two ends. The CDR3 has 15 amino acids. Germline V gene lookup returns CDR1 MNHEY and CDR2 SMNVEV (reference sequence).

The chain joins TRBV4-2 to TRBJ2-5; 8 nucleotides agree with TRBD2. The trim removed 1 base at V and 1 base at J, leaving 5 bases unmatched. Germline CDR1 reads LGHNA; CDR2 reads YNFKEQ. The CDR3 loop spans 16 amino acids. This CDR3 is CASSQVGSGVQETQYF. The DNA of the CDR3 is TGTGCCAGCAGCCAAGTCGGTAGCGGGGTCCAAGAGACCCAGTACTTC.

The chain couples TRBV7-3 to TRBJ1-5; the D gene is possibly TRBD1 (6 bases). The germline V and J ends were trimmed by 1 base and 6 bases, with 13 bases remaining between them. The CDR3 runs 15 residues. The V gene's germline CDR1 is SGHTA and CDR2 FQGTGA. DNA for the CDR3: TGTGCCAGCAGCTTAATCAGGGGTGCAGGTCAGCCCCAGCATTTT. The encoded protein is CASSLIRGAGQPQHF.

The V call is TRBV7-9, the J call TRBJ1-1; D possibly corresponds to TRBD1 (6 bases). The CDR3 is made up of 18 amino acids. The V end was cut by 4 bases, the J end by 1 base, with 22 bases between. Germline loops: CDR1 SEHNR, CDR2 FQNEAQ (reference sequence). CDR3 DNA sequence: TGTGCCAGCAGCTCGAGGGCCTCACAGGGCGGAGGGAACACTGAAGCTTTCTTT. Translating it yields CASSSRASQGGGNTEAFF.

This chain connects TRBV4-1 to TRBJ2-3, with 9 bases that match TRBD2. This CDR3 region has 17 residues. With 1 base clipped from V and 2 bases from J, the junction kept 7 bases outside the gene matches. CDR1 and CDR2 from the germline V gene are MGHRA and YSYEKL. For the CDR3, the DNA is TGCGCCAGCAGCCAAGTAGTCCGACTAGCGGACACAGATACGCAGTATTTT. This translates into CASSQVVRLADTDTQYF.

The rearrangement joins TRBV7-9 to TRBJ1-2, with D tentatively TRBD1 (5 bases). CDR3 length: 16 residues. V lost 4 bases to trimming and J lost 3 bases, with 18 bases between them. CDR1 SEHNR and CDR2 FQNEAQ come from the germline V gene (reference sequence). Written as DNA, the CDR3 is TGTGCCAGCAGCTCCTCCCGGGGGGGGTTAGACTATGGCTACACCTTC. This gives the protein CASSSSRGGLDYGYTF.

The chain couples TRBV5-4 to TRBJ2-7, with 8 bases that match TRBD1. V shed 0 bases and J 5 bases; nucleotides not matched to a gene: 4. This CDR3 contains 14 residues. Germline V lookup: CDR1 SGHNT, CDR2 YYREEE (reference sequence). The CDR3, as DNA: TGTGCCAGCAGCTTGGCCGCAGGGGGCGACGAGCAGTACTTC. Its protein product is CASSLAAGGDEQYF.

The J gene is TRBJ1-4, the V gene TRBV18; D is unresolved. The CDR3 is made up of 15 amino acids. V dropped 2 bases and J dropped 6 bases, with 13 bases sitting between them. Germline V CDR1 and CDR2: KGHSH, LQKENI. The CDR3 region has the DNA TGTGCCAGCTCACCATCGTCGGGGTTGGATGAAAAACTGTTTTTT. Translating gives CASSPSSGLDEKLFF.

The chain joins TRBV28 to TRBJ2-2, with 11 bases aligning to TRBD2. The CDR3 loop spans 17 amino acids. Germline CDR1 and CDR2: MDHEN and SYDVKM. V shed 3 bases and J 2 bases; nucleotides not matched to a gene: 5. The CDR3 nucleotides read TGTGCCAGCAGTTTCCCGACTAGCGGGATAAACACCGGGGAGCTGTTTTTT. This sequence encodes CASSFPTSGINTGELFF.

About this clone: One end of the junction is discordant with germline, which a read error may explain. This chain links TRBV7-7 with TRBJ1-1; 7 bases align to TRBD1. Looked up from germline, CDR1 is SSHAT and CDR2 is FNYEAQ (reference sequence). The CDR3 loop spans 13 amino acids. Written as DNA, the CDR3 is TGTGCTAGCAGCTCCAGGGGGGTCACTGAAGCTTTCTTT. Residues: CASSSRGVTEAFF.

The CDR3 here is CASSVLGDEQYF. The CDR3, as DNA: TGTGCCAGCAGTGTCCTCGGGGACGAGCAGTACTTC. The chain links TRBV6-6 to TRBJ2-7; maybe TRBD2 (5 bases). V was clipped by 5 bases and J by 5 bases, with 10 bases between them. This CDR3 is built from 12 residues. Germline V lookup: CDR1 MNHNY, CDR2 SVGAGI (reference sequence).

This clone appeared a single time. The chain is built from TRBV6-6 and TRBJ2-7, with D possibly being TRBD1 (6 bases). V lost 2 bases, J lost 3 bases, and 14 bases lay in between. CDR1 is MNHNY and CDR2 is SVGAGI in the germline V gene (reference sequence). The CDR3 sequence is 15 residues long. The CDR3 nucleotides read TGTGCCAGCAGTTACCTCCAGGCAGGGGACTACGAGCAGTACTTC. It is translated as CASSYLQAGDYEQYF.

This clone appeared a single time. The chain recombines TRBV30 with TRBJ1-3; D perhaps matches TRBD1 (6 bases). This CDR3 is built from 14 residues. Germline-derived CDR1 and CDR2 are GTSNPN and SVGIG (reference sequence). Trimming took 1 base from V and 0 from J, leaving 7 bases between them. The CDR3 DNA follows: TGTGCCTGGAGTGACAGGGCCTCTGGAAACACCATATATTTT. Its protein product is CAWSDRASGNTIYF. Full variable domain (remainder filled in from reference TRBV30 and TRBJ1-3): SQTIHQWPATLVQPVGSPLSLECTVEGTSNPNLYWYRQAAGRGLQLLFYSVGIGQISSEVPQNLSASRPQDRQFILSSKKLLLSDSGFYLCAWSDRASGNTIYFGEGSWLTVV.

This clone came up a few times. J is TRBJ1-2 and V is TRBV18, with TRBD1 matching 7 bases. Germline trimming cut 8 bases from V and 5 bases from J; bases unmatched to any gene: 8. The CDR3 sequence is 13 residues long. Per germline, CDR1 KGHSH and CDR2 LQKENI. The CDR3 DNA reads as TGTGCCAGCCTCCCGGACAGGAATTATGGCTACACCTTC. Protein: CASLPDRNYGYTF. Looking up the rest from reference TRBV18 and TRBJ1-2 gives the full variable domain: NAGVMQNPRHLVRRRGQEARLRCSPMKGHSHVYWYRQLPEEGLKFMVYLQKENIIDESGMPKERFSAEFPKEGPSILRIQQVVRGDSAAYFCASLPDRNYGYTFGSGTRLTVV.

The genes are TRBV5-5 and TRBJ2-4, with 11 bases identical to TRBD1. J lost 0 bases, V lost 4 bases, and 9 bases had no gene match. Germline-derived CDR1 and CDR2 are SGHKS and YYEKEE (reference sequence). This CDR3 contains 18 residues. The CDR3 here is CASSPGTGGSLAKNIQYF. In DNA form, the CDR3 reads TGTGCCAGCAGCCCCGGGACAGGGGGTTCCTTAGCCAAAAACATTCAGTACTTC.

The CDR3 nucleotides are TGCGCCAGCAGCCATCCCGAGGGCCGATCAGGGGTCCATAATTCACCCCTCCACTTT. This encodes CASSHPEGRSGVHNSPLHF. The rearrangement joins TRBV4-3 to TRBJ1-6; weak D call: TRBD1 (6 bases). The CDR3 has 19 amino acids. V lost 3 bases to trimming and J lost 5 bases, with 23 bases between them. Germline assignment: CDR1 LGHNA and CDR2 YSLEER.

In this sample, this clone turned up a few times. This chain connects TRBV18 to TRBJ2-7; the match to TRBD2 covers 8 bases. The CDR3 totals 15 residues. The J segment lost 2 bases and the V segment lost 2 bases, leaving 5 bases of the junction unmatched. The germline V gene encodes CDR1 KGHSH and CDR2 LQKENI. CDR3 nucleotide sequence: TGTGCCAGCTCACCAAATAGCGGGATTACCTACGAGCAGTACTTC. Protein product: CASSPNSGITYEQYF.

The chain employs TRBV14 and TRBJ2-1; D is perhaps TRBD2 (6 bases). V was cut by 4 bases and J by 1 base, with 14 bases left in between. The CDR3 length is 16 residues. Germline V gene lookup returns CDR1 SGHDN and CDR2 FVKESK. In DNA, the CDR3 is TGTGCCAGCAGCCGGGAGGACATTGGGTCCTACAATGAGCAGTTCTTC. It is translated as CASSREDIGSYNEQFF.

The chain uses TRBV5-1 and TRBJ2-6; possible D gene TRBD2, 5 bases. The CDR3 extends over 16 amino acids. The germline V gene encodes CDR1 SGHRS and CDR2 YFSETQ. The V gene lost 0 bases and the J gene lost 4 bases, with 11 bases spanning the gap. This CDR3 is CASSLVGGAGANVLTF. The DNA for the CDR3 is TGCGCCAGCAGCTTGGTCGGAGGAGCAGGGGCCAACGTCCTGACTTTC.

CDR3 nucleotide sequence: TGTGCCAGCAGTAGGGGGCCTGGGGCCAACGTCCTGACTTTC. Its protein product is CASSRGPGANVLTF. This rearrangement joins TRBV6-5 to TRBJ2-6; 7 nucleotides align to TRBD1. The germline gives CDR1 MNHEY, CDR2 SVGAGI. The CDR3 totals 14 residues. With V trimmed by 5 bases and J by 2 bases, 0 bases remained unmatched.

The chain recombines TRBV2 with TRBJ1-2, with D maybe TRBD1 (5 bases). The germline V and J ends were trimmed by 3 bases and 8 bases, with 16 bases remaining between them. CDR1 and CDR2 from the germline V gene are SNHLY and FYNNEI. This CDR3 is built from 14 residues. In nucleotides, the CDR3 is TGTGCCAGCAGTGAGCTTACGGGGGTCGGAGGCTACACCTTC. This codes for CASSELTGVGGYTF.

The rearrangement uses TRBV15 and TRBJ2-1; 8 bases are a match to TRBD2. Germline V CDR1 and CDR2: LNHNV, YYDKDF (reference sequence). V was clipped by 0 bases and J by 4 bases; unmatched bases: 11. The CDR3 runs to 18 residues. In nucleotides, the CDR3 is TGTGCCACCAGCAGAGATCGTATGACTAGCGCTAAATACAATGAGCAGTTCTTC. Protein: CATSRDRMTSAKYNEQFF.